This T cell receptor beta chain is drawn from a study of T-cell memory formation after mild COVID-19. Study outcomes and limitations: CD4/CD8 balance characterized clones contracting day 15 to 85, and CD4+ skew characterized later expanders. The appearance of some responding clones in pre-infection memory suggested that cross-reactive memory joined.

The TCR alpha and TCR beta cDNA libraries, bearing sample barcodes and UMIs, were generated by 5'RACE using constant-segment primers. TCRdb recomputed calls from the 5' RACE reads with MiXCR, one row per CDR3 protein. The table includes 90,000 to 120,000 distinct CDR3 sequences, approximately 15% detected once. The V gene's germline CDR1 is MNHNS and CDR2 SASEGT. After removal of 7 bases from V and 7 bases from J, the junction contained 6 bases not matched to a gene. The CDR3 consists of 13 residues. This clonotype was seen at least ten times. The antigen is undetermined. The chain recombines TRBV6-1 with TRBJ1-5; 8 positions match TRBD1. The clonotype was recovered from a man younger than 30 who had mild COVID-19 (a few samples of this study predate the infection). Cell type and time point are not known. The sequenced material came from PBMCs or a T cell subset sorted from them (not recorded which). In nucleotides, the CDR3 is TGTGCCAGCAAAAGGACAGGGCGCCAGCCCCAGCATTTT. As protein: CASKRTGRQPQHF.